This T cell receptor (beta chain) was captured by sequencing in a study of human T cells and chemical hapten exposure. Looking at the study overall: Patch tests applied 0.01% DPC to the upper back and were scored after 6 days. Overall study findings and caveats: The immune response of these alopecia patients might not match healthy individuals'. Compared with pre-sensitization or healthy control sets, expanded TCRs clustered more.

This clonotype was recorded at least ten times. What it binds is unknown. Time point noted: patch test 1, 2 weeks after DPC sensitization. Treatment reported: therapeutic diphenylcyclopropenone sensitization with weekly scalp DPC. TCRdb processed the RACE reads anew with MiXCR; each CDR3 protein has one entry. The table lists around 77,000 distinct CDR3 sequences, roughly 9.2% of them singletons. The ends lost 5 bases at V and 2 bases at J; junction bases unmatched: 5. CDR1 is SGHAT and CDR2 is FQNNGV in the germline V gene. This CDR3 has 16 residues. The sequence was obtained from a woman between 40 and 50 years old with alopecia areata. Some clones in this sample may be carry-over from other donors' samples. Sequencing used whole blood, obtained in connection with sensitization to the hapten diphenylcyclopropenone (DPC). This chain joins TRBV11-2 and TRBJ2-3, with 12 bases fitting TRBD2. DNA of the CDR3: TGTGCCAGCAGCCCTAGGACTAGCGGGGCCACAGATACGCAGTATTTT. Translation: CASSPRTSGATDTQYF.